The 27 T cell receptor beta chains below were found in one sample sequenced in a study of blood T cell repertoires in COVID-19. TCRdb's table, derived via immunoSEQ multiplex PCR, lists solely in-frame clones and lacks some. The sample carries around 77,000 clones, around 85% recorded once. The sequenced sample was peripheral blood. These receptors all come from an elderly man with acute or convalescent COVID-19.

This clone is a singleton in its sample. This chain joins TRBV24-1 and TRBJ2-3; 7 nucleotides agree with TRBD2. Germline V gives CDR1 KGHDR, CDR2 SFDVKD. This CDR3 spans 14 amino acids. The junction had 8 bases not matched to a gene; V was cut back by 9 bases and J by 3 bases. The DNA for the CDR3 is TGTGCCACCCAGAGCGGGATTAGGACAGATACGCAGTATTTT. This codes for CATQSGIRTDTQYF.

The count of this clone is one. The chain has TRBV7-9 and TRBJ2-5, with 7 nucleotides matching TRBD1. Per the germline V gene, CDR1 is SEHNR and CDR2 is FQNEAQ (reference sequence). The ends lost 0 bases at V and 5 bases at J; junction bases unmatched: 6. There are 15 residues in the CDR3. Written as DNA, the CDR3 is TGTGCCAGCAGCTTAGCAGGGACAGAAGGCGAGACCCAGTACTTC. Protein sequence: CASSLAGTEGETQYF.

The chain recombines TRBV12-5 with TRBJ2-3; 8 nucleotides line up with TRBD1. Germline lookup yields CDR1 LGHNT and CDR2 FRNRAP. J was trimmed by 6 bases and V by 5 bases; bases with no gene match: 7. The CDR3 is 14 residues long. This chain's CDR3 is CASGPRQGTDTQYF. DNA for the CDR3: TGTGCTAGTGGTCCGCGACAGGGGACTGATACGCAGTATTTT.

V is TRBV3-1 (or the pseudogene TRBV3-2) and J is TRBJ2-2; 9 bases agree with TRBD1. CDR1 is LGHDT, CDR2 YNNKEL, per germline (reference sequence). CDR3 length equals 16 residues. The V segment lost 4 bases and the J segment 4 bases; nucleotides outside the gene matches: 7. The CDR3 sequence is CASSREGQGVTGELFF. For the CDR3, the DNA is TGTGCCAGCAGCCGAGAGGGACAGGGTGTCACCGGGGAGCTGTTTTTT.

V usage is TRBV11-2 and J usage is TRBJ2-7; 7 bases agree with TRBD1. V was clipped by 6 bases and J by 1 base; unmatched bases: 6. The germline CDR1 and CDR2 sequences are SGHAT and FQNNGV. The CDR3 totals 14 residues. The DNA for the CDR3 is TGTGCCAGCAGTATTCAGGGGGTTTCCTACGAGCAGTACTTC. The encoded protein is CASSIQGVSYEQYF. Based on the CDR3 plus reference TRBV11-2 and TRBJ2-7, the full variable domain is EAGVAQSPRYKIIEKRQSVAFWCNPISGHATLYWYQQILGQGPKLLIQFQNNGVVDDSQLPKDRFSAERLKGVDSTLKIQPAKLEDSAVYLCASSIQGVSYEQYFGPGTRLTVT.

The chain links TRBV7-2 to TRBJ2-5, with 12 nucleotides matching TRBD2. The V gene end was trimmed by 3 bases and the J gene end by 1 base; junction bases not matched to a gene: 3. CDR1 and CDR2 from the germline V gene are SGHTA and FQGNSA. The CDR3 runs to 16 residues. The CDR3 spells CASSFTSGGLQETQYF. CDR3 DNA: TGTGCCAGCAGCTTTACTAGCGGGGGGCTCCAAGAGACCCAGTACTTC.

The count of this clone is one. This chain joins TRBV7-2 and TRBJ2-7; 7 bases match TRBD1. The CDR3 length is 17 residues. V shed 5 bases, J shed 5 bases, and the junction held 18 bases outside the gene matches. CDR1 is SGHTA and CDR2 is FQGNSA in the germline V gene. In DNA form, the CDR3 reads TGTGCCAGCAGCACGCCGATCTCGACAGGGTTCCTCCACGAGCAGTACTTC. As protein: CASSTPISTGFLHEQYF.

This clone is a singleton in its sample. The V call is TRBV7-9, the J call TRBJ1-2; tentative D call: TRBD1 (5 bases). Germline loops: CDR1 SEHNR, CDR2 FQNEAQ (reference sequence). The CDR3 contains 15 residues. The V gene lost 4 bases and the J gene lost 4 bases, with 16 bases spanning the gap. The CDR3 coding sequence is TGTGCCAGCAGCTCGTCACAGGTCGGGGGCTATGGCTACACCTTC. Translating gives CASSSSQVGGYGYTF.

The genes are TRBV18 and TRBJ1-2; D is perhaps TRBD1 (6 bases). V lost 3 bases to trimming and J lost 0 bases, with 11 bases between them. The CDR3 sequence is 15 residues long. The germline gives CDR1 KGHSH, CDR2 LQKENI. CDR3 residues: CASSPGQTTNYGYTF. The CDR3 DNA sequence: TGTGCCAGCTCACCCGGACAGACAACTAACTATGGCTACACCTTC.

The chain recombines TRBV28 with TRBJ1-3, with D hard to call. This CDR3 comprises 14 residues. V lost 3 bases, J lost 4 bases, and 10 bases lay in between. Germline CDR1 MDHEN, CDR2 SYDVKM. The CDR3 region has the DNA TGTGCCAGCAGTTTTTCACTAGGGGGAAACACCATATATTTT. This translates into CASSFSLGGNTIYF. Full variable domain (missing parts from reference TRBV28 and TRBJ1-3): DVKVTQSSRYLVKRTGEKVFLECVQDMDHENMFWYRQDPGLGLRLIYFSYDVKMKEKGDIPEGYSVSREKKERFSLILESASTNQTSMYLCASSFSLGGNTIYFGEGSWLTVV.

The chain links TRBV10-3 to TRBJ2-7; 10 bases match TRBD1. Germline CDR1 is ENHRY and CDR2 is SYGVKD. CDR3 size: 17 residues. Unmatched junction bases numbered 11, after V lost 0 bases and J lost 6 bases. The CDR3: CAISESRYGQGVFEQYF. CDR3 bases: TGTGCCATCAGTGAGTCGAGGTACGGACAGGGGGTTTTCGAGCAGTACTTC.

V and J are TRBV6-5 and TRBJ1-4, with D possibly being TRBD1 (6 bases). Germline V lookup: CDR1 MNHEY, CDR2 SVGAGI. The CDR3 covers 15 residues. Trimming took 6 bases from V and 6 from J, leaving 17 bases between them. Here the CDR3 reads CASRPTGPEYEKLFF. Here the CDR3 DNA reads TGTGCCAGCAGGCCGACAGGCCCGGAGTATGAAAAACTGTTTTTT.

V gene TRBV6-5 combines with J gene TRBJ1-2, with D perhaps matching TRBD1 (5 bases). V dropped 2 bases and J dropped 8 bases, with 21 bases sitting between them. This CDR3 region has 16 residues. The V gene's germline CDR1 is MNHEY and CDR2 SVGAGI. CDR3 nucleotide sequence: TGTGCCAGCAGTTACACGCGGGACCCTCGGGGAGGAGGCTACACCTTC. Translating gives CASSYTRDPRGGGYTF.

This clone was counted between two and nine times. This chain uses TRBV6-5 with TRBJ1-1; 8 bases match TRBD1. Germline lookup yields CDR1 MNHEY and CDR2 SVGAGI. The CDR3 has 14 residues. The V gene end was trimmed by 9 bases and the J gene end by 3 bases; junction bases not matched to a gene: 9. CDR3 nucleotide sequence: TGTGCCAGTAACTCAGGGGGCGACGACACTGAAGCTTTCTTT. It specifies CASNSGGDDTEAFF.

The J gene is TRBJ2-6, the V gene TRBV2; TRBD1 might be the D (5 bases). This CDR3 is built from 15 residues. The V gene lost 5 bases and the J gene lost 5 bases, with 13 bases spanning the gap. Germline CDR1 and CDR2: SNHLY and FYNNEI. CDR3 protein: CASSLPGNRANVLTF. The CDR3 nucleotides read TGTGCCAGCAGTCTGCCAGGGAATAGGGCCAACGTCCTGACTTTC.

The CDR3 DNA reads TGTGCCAGCAGCTTAGCGCGTTTGGGGGGGTGGCCCCAGCATTTT. Encoded protein: CASSLARLGGWPQHF. The J gene is TRBJ1-5, the V gene TRBV7-2, with D possibly matching TRBD1 (5 bases). This CDR3 is built from 15 residues. Germline loops: CDR1 SGHTA, CDR2 FQGNSA. V was trimmed by 0 bases and J by 9 bases, leaving 15 bases between them.

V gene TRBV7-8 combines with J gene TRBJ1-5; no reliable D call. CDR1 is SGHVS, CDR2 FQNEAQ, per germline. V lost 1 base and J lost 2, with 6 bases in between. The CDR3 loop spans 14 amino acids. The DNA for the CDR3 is TGTGCCAGCAGCTTAGTCCCAGGCAATCAGCCCCAGCATTTT. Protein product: CASSLVPGNQPQHF.

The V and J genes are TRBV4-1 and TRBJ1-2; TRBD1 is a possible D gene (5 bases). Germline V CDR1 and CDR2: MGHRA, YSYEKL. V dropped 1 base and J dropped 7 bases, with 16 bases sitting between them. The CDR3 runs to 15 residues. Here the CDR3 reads CASSQGNGQFPGYTF. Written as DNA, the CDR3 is TGCGCCAGCAGCCAAGGTAACGGACAATTCCCTGGCTACACCTTC.

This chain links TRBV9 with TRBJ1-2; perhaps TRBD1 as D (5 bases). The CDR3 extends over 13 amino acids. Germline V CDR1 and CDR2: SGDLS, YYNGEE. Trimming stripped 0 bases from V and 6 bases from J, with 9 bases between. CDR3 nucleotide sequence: TGTGCCAGCAGCGTAGTCCCAGGGAATGGCTACACCTTC. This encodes CASSVVPGNGYTF. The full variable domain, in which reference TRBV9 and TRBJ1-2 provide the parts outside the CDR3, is DSGVTQTPKHLITATGQRVTLRCSPRSGDLSVYWYQQSLDQGLQFLIQYYNGEERAKGNILERFSAQQFPDLHSELNLSSLELGDSALYFCASSVVPGNGYTFGSGTRLTVV.

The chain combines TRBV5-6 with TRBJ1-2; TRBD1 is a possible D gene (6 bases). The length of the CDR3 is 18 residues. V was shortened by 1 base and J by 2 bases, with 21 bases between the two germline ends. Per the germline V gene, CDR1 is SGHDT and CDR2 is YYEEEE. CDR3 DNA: TGTGCCAGCAGCTTGACCGCCCCTCAGGGGAGCGGAAACTATGGCTACACCTTC. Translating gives CASSLTAPQGSGNYGYTF.

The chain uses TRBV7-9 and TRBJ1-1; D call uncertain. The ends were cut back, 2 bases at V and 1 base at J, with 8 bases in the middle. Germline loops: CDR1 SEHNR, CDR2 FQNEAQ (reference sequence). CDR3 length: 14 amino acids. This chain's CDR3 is CASSLPAENTEAFF. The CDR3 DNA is TGTGCCAGCAGCTTACCGGCGGAGAACACTGAAGCTTTCTTT.

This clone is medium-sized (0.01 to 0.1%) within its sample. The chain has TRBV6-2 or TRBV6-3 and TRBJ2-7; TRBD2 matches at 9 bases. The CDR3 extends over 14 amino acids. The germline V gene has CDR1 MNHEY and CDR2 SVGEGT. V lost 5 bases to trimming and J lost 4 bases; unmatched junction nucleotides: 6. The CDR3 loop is CASSEASGIYEQYF. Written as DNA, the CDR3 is TGTGCCAGCAGTGAGGCTAGCGGGATTTACGAGCAGTACTTC.

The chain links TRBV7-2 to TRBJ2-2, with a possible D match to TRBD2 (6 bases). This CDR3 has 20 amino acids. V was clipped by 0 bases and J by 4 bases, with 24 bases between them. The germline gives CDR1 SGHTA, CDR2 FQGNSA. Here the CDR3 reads CASSLARTNSRSRGTGELFF. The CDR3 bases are TGTGCCAGCAGCTTAGCCAGGACTAACTCAAGATCTAGAGGCACCGGGGAGCTGTTTTTT.

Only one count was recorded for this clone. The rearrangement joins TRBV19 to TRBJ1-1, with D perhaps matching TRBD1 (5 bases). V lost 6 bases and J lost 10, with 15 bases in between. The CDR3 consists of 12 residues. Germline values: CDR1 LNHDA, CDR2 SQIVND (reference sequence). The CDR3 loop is CASRTPVGGAFF. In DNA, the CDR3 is TGTGCCAGTAGAACCCCGGTCGGGGGAGCTTTCTTT. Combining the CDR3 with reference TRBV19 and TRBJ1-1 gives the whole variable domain DGGITQSPKYLFRKEGQNVTLSCEQNLNHDAMYWYRQDPGQGLRLIYYSQIVNDFQKGDIAEGYSVSREKKESFPLTVTSAQKNPTAFYLCASRTPVGGAFFGQGTRLTVV.

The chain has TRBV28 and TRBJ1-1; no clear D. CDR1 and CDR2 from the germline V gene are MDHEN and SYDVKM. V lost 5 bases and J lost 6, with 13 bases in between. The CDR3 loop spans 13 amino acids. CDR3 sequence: CASSAPSSPEAFF. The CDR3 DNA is TGTGCCAGCAGTGCCCCTAGTAGCCCTGAAGCTTTCTTT.

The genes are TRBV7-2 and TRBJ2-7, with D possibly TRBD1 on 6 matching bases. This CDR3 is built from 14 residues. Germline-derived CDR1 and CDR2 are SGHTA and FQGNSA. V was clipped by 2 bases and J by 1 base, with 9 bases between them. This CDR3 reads CASSLTTGSYEQYF. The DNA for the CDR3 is TGTGCCAGCAGCTTAACGACAGGTTCCTACGAGCAGTACTTC.

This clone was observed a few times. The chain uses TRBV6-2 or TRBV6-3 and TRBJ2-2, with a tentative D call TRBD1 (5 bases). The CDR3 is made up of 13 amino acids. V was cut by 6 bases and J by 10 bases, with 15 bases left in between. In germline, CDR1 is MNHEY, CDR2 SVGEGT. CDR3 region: CASSPQGTAELFF. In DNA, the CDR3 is TGTGCCAGCAGCCCCCAGGGCACTGCGGAGCTGTTTTTT.